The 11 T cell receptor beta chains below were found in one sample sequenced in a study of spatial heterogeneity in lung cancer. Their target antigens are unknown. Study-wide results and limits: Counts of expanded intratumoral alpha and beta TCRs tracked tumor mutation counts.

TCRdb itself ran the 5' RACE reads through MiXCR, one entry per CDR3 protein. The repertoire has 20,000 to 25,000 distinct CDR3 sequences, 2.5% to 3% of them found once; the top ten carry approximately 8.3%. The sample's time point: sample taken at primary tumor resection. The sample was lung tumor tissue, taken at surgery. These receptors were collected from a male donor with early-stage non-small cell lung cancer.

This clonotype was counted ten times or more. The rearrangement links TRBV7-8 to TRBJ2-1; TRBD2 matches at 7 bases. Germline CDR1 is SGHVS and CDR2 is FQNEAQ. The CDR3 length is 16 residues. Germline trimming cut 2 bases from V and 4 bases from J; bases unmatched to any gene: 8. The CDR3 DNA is TGTGCCAGCAGCTTAATATCAGCGGGAATGTACAATGAGCAGTTCTTC. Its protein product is CASSLISAGMYNEQFF.

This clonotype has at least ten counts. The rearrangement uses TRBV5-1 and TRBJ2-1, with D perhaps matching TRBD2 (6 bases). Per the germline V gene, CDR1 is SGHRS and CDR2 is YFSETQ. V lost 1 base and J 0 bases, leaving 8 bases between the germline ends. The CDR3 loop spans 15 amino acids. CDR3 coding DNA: TGCGCCAGCAGCTTGTCTAGCGACTCCTACAATGAGCAGTTCTTC. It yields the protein CASSLSSDSYNEQFF.

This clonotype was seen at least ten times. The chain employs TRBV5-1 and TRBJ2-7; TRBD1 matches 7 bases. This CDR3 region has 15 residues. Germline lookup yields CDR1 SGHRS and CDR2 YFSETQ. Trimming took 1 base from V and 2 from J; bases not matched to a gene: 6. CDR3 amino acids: CASSLLGTDTYEQYF. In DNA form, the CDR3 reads TGCGCCAGCAGCTTGTTGGGGACAGACACCTACGAGCAGTACTTC. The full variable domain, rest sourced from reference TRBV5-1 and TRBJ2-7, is KAGVTQTPRYLIKTRGQQVTLSCSPISGHRSVSWYQQTPGQGLQFLFEYFSETQRNKGNFPGRFSGRQFSNSRSEMNVSTLELGDSALYLCASSLLGTDTYEQYFGPGTRLTVT.

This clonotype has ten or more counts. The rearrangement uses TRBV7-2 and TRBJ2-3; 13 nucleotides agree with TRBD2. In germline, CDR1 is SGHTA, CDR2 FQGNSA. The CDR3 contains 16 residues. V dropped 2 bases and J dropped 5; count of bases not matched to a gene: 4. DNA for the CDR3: TGTGCCAGCAGCTTATCTGGGACTAGCGGGATAGATACGCAGTATTTT. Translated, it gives CASSLSGTSGIDTQYF.

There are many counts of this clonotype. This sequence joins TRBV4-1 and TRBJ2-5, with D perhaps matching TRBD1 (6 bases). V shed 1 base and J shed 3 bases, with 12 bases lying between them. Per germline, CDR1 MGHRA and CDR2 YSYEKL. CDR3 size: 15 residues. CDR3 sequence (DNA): TGCGCCAGCAGCCAAGGGGACATCCCAGAAGAGACCCAGTACTTC. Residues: CASSQGDIPEETQYF.

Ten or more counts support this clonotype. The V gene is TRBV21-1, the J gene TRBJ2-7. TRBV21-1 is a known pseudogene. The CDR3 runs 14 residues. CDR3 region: CASSKGAASYEQYF. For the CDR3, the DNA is TGTGCCAGCAGCAAAGGAGCAGCTTCCTACGAGCAGTACTTC.

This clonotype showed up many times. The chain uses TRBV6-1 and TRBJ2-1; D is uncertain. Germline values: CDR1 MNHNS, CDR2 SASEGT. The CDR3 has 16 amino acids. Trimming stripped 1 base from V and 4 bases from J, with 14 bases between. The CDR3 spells CASSEDWQLKYNEQFF. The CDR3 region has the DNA TGTGCCAGCAGTGAAGACTGGCAGCTTAAGTACAATGAGCAGTTCTTC.

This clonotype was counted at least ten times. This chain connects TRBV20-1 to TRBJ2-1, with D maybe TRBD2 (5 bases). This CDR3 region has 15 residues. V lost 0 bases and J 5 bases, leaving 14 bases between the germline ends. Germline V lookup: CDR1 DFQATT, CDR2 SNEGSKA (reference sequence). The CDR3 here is CSARDWTSRHNEQFF. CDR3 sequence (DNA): TGCAGTGCTAGAGATTGGACTTCGAGACACAATGAGCAGTTCTTC.

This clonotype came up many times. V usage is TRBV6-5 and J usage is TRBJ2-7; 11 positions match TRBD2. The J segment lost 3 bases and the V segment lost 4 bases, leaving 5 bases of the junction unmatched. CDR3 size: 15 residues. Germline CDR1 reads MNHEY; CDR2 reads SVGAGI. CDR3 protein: CASSSRLAGHYEQYF. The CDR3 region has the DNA TGTGCCAGCAGTTCCAGACTAGCGGGACACTACGAGCAGTACTTC.

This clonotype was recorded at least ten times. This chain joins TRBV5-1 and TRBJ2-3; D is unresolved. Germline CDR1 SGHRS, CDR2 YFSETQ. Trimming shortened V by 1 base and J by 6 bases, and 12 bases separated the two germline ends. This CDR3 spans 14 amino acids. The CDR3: CASSLRPTTDTQYF. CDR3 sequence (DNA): TGCGCCAGCAGCTTGAGGCCCACGACGGATACGCAGTATTTT.

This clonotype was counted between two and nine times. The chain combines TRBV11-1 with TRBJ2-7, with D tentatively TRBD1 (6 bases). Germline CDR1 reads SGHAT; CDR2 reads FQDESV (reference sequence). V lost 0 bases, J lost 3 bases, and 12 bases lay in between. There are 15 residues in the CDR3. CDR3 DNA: TGTGCCAGCAGCTTAGCCCAGGGGCCCAACTACGAGCAGTACTTC. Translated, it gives CASSLAQGPNYEQYF.